This TCR beta chain was recorded in a study of cytomegalovirus exposure and HLA in healthy donors. Study-wide context: From HLA-typed donors, an early data release held about 85 million unique TCRs.

Germline CDR1 is GTSNPN and CDR2 is SVGIG (reference sequence). Trimming removed 0 bases from V and 0 bases from J, with 9 bases in between. The CDR3 covers 14 residues. Worth noting for this clone: Its matching antigen is unknown.

Vbeta (60) and Jbeta (13) primers were used in the PCR. The repertoire was sequenced with immunoSEQ multiplex PCR; TCRdb's copy has only in-frame clones and lacks some. The sample includes some 130,000 clones, roughly three quarters of them seen just once. Study-wide points: Upon later analysis, HLA-associated TCR beta chains proved more clonally expanded than other, equally common chains.

The genes are TRBV30 and TRBJ2-7; D is undetermined. Source material: PBMCs. This clonotype was obtained from a male donor in good health and CMV-seronegative. This CDR3 reads CAWSVPRSSYEQYF. The CDR3 nucleotides are TGTGCCTGGAGTGTACCCCGTAGCTCCTACGAGCAGTACTTC.